A single sample is the source of the 8 T cell receptor beta chains below, sequenced in a study of a mutant IDH1 vaccine in newly diagnosed glioma. No antigens are known for them. Time point noted: week 23, last vaccination. Mutant IDH1 20-mer peptide, at 300 ug, made up each vaccine dose, with topical imiquimod. The protocol was immunoSEQ multiplex PCR, while the TCRdb copy is restricted to in-frame clones and leaves out a portion. This table has under 70,000 clones, roughly 84% appearing once. The sequenced sample was PBMCs, obtained from a glioma patient whose treatment included an IDH1 peptide vaccine. Receptors were obtained from a man between 18 and 29 years old with glioma.

This rearrangement joins TRBV14 to TRBJ2-5, with TRBD1 matching over 7 bases. The length of the CDR3 is 15 residues. Germline values: CDR1 SGHDN, CDR2 FVKESK. Germline trimming cut 11 bases from V and 5 bases from J; bases unmatched to any gene: 17. In DNA form, the CDR3 reads TGTGCCTCAGGGGATAAGGGGGCAAGGAGGGAGACCCAGTACTTC. This codes for CASGDKGARRETQYF.

This clone was picked up a small number of times. The rearrangement joins TRBV30 to TRBJ1-1; TRBD1 is a possible D gene (6 bases). With 3 bases removed from V and 5 bases from J, the gap between germline ends came to 16 bases. CDR3 length: 14 amino acids. Germline CDR1 reads GTSNPN; CDR2 reads SVGIG (reference sequence). The CDR3 loop is CAWSDTGRRTEAFF. CDR3 coding DNA: TGTGCCTGGAGCGACACAGGGCGGCGGACTGAAGCTTTCTTT. The variable domain in full, with the rest retrieved from reference TRBV30 and TRBJ1-1, is SQTIHQWPATLVQPVGSPLSLECTVEGTSNPNLYWYRQAAGRGLQLLFYSVGIGQISSEVPQNLSASRPQDRQFILSSKKLLLSDSGFYLCAWSDTGRRTEAFFGQGTRLTVV.

As DNA, the CDR3 is TGTGCCAGCAGTCACCGACAGCCCCAACACTATGGCTACACCTTC. Its translation is CASSHRQPQHYGYTF. The V and J genes are TRBV5-8 and TRBJ1-2; D possibly corresponds to TRBD1 (5 bases). Trimming took off 5 bases at V and 3 bases at J, with 17 bases between the two ends. The CDR3 is made up of 15 amino acids. CDR1 is SGHTS, CDR2 YDEGEE, per germline.

This clone was seen just once. The chain carries TRBV7-2 and TRBJ1-6, with 7 bases aligning to TRBD1. Per the germline V gene, CDR1 is SGHTA and CDR2 is FQGNSA. V shed 6 bases and J 10 bases; nucleotides not matched to a gene: 9. This CDR3 comprises 14 residues. The CDR3 loop is CASSTRQGRSPLHF. CDR3 DNA: TGTGCCAGCAGTACTAGACAGGGTCGATCACCCCTCCACTTT.

The chain recombines TRBV7-9 with TRBJ1-4, with TRBD1 matching 10 bases. Germline CDR1 reads SEHNR; CDR2 reads FQNEAQ (reference sequence). The CDR3 sequence is 16 residues long. V lost 5 bases to trimming and J lost 4 bases; unmatched junction nucleotides: 7. The CDR3 DNA sequence: TGTGCCAGCAGCCGGGGACAGGGGACAATTAATGAAAAACTGTTTTTT. The encoded protein is CASSRGQGTINEKLFF.

This rearrangement joins TRBV7-8 to TRBJ1-2; TRBD1 is a possible D gene (6 bases). Trimming removed 3 bases at V and 8 bases at J, with 13 bases between. This CDR3 is built from 13 residues. The germline CDR1 and CDR2 sequences are SGHVS and FQNEAQ. CDR3 in amino acids: CASSFNRVRGYTF. In DNA, the CDR3 is TGTGCCAGCAGCTTCAACAGGGTCCGAGGCTACACCTTC.

This rearrangement joins TRBV5-6 to TRBJ2-7, with 9 bases aligning to TRBD1. V gave up 6 bases and J gave up 6 bases; unmatched junction bases: 10. CDR3 length: 14 residues. CDR1 is SGHDT, CDR2 YYEEEE, per germline. The CDR3 DNA is TGTGCCAGCACCCTAGGGGGACAGGGTGGCGAGCAGTACTTC. It is translated as CASTLGGQGGEQYF.

The chain has TRBV6-5 and TRBJ1-3; 8 bases match TRBD1. The trim removed 5 bases at V and 2 bases at J, leaving 2 bases unmatched. CDR3 length equals 14 residues. Germline CDR1 reads MNHEY; CDR2 reads SVGAGI. Here the CDR3 reads CASSRTGTGNTIYF. The CDR3 DNA is TGTGCCAGCAGTCGGACAGGGACTGGAAACACCATATATTTT.